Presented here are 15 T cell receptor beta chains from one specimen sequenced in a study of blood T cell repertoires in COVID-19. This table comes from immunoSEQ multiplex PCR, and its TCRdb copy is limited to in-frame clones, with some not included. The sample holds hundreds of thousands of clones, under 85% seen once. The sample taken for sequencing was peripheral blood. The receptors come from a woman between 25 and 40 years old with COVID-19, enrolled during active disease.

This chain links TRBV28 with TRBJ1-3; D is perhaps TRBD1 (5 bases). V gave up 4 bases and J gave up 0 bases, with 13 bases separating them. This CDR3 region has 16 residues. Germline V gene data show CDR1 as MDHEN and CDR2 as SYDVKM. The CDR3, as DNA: TGTGCCAGCAGTTCCCGCGTTACAGGCTCTGGAAACACCATATATTTT. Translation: CASSSRVTGSGNTIYF.

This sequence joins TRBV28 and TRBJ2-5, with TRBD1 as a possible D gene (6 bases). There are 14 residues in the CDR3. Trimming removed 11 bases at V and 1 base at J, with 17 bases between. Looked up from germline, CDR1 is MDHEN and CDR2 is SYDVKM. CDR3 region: CAAQRGGFQETQYF. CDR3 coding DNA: TGTGCCGCCCAGCGAGGGGGTTTCCAAGAGACCCAGTACTTC.

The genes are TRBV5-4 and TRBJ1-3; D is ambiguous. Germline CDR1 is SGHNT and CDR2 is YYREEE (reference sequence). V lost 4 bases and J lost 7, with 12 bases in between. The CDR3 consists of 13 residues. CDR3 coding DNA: TGTGCCAGCAGCCCGGCGGACTCGAACACCATATATTTT. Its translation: CASSPADSNTIYF.

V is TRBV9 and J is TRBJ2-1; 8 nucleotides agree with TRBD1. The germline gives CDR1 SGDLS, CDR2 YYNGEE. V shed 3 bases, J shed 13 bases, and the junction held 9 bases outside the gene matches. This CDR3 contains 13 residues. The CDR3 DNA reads TGTGCCAGCAGCGACCTCAGGGGGCGAAAACAGTTCTTC. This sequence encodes CASSDLRGRKQFF.

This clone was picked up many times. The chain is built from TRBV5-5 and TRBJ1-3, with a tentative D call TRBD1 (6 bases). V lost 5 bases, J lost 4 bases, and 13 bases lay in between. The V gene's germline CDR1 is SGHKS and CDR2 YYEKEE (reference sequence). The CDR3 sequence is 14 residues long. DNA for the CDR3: TGTGCCAGCAGTCAGACAGGTTCCGGAAACACCATATATTTT. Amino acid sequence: CASSQTGSGNTIYF.

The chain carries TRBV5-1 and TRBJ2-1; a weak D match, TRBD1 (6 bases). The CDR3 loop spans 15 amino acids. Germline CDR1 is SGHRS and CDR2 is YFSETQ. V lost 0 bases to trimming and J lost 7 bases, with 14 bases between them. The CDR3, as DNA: TGCGCCAGCAGCTTGGACAGGGTGACGGTGAATGAGCAGTTCTTC. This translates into CASSLDRVTVNEQFF.

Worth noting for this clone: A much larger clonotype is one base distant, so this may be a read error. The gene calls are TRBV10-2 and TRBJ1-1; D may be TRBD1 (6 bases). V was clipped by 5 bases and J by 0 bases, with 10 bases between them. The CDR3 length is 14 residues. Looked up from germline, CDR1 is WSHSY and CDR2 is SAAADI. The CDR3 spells CASSLQGVNTEAFF. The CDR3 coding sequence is TGCGCCAGCAGTCTACAGGGAGTGAACACTGAAGCTTTCTTT.

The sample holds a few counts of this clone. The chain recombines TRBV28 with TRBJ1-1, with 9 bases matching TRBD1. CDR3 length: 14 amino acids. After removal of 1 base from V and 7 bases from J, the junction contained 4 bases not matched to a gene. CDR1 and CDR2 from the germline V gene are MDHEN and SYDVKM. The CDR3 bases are TGTGCCAGCAGTTTATTGGGGACAGGGAGTGAAGCTTTCTTT. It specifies CASSLLGTGSEAFF.

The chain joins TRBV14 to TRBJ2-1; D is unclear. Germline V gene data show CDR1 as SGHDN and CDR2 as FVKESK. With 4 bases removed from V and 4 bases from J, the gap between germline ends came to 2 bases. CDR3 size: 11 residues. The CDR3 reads CASSLYNEQFF. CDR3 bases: TGTGCCAGCAGCCTATACAATGAGCAGTTCTTC.

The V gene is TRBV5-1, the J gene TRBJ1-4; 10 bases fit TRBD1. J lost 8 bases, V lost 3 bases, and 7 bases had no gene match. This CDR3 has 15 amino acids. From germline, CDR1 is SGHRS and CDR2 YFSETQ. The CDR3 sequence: CASSYVGTGEEKLFF. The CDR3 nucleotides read TGCGCCAGCAGCTACGTGGGGACAGGGGAAGAAAAACTGTTTTTT.

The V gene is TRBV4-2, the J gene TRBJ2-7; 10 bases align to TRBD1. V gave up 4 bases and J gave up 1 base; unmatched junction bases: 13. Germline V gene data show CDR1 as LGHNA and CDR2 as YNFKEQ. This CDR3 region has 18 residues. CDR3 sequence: CASSRATPGQGNSYEQYF. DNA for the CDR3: TGTGCCAGCAGCCGAGCTACTCCGGGACAGGGGAATTCCTACGAGCAGTACTTC.

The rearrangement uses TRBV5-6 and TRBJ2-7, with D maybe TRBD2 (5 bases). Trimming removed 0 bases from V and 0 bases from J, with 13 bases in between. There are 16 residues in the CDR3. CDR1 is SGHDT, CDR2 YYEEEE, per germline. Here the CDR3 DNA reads TGTGCCAGCAGCTTGGGACCCTCGGGGAGCTCCTACGAGCAGTACTTC. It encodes CASSLGPSGSSYEQYF.

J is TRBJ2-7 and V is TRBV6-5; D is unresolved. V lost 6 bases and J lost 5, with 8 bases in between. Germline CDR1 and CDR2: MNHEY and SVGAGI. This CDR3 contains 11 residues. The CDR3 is CASRKSHEQYF. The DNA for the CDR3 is TGTGCCAGCAGGAAGAGCCACGAGCAGTACTTC.

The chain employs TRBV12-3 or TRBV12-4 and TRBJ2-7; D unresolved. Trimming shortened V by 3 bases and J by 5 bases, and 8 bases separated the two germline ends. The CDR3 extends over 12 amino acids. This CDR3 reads CASSFGPHEQYF. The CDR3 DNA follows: TGTGCCAGCAGTTTTGGGCCCCACGAGCAGTACTTC.

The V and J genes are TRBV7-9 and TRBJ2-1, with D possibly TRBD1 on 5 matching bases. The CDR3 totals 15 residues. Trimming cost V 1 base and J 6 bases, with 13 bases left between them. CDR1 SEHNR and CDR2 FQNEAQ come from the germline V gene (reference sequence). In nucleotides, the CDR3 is TGTGCCAGCAGCTTAGATCTAGGGGTTGGCAATGAGCAGTTCTTC. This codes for CASSLDLGVGNEQFF.